Many counts were recorded for the clone carrying this T cell receptor beta chain. This entry comes from a study of T cells in Graves' hyperthyroidism and ophthalmopathy. Amplification of TCR beta CDR3 regions was performed using RNA transcripts as template. An initial round of RT-PCR targeting the TCR CDR3 relied on the HTBI primer set. Each CDR3 protein gets one entry after TCRdb re-called the multiplex PCR reads with MiXCR. The top ten clones hold 9.5% to 15% of a sample with hundreds of thousands of distinct CDR3 sequences, roughly 15% of them seen once. The CDR3 has 17 residues. Germline V CDR1 and CDR2: SGHTA, FQGTGA. The trim removed 5 bases at V and 6 bases at J, leaving 12 bases unmatched.

The sequence derives from a woman in her forties or fifties with Graves' ophthalmopathy. The sample comprised blood. The chain links TRBV7-3 to TRBJ2-1; 11 bases align to TRBD2. CDR3 sequence: CASSRNSGRAGINEQFF. The CDR3 DNA reads TGTGCCAGCAGCCGTAATAGCGGGAGGGCCGGTATCAATGAGCAGTTCTTC.